These T cell receptor beta chains were read from a single sample in a study of blood T cell repertoires in COVID-19. Assay used: immunoSEQ multiplex PCR; TCRdb lists only in-frame clones, some missing. The repertoire holds approximately 500,000 clones, with 70% to 90% as singletons. The source material was peripheral blood. The receptors stem from a human donor in a cohort sampled during active COVID-19. Both conserved end residues are part of each CDR3. D genes are given only for firm matches. The size field is filled for only some rows; it gives once, few, many or a size class.

V gene	J gene	clone size	D gene	CDR3 DNA	CDR3 protein
TRBV19	TRBJ2-7	NA	TRBD2	TGTGCCAGTAGTATAGGGACTAGCGGGAGCTACGAGCAGTACTTC	CASSIGTSGSYEQYF
TRBV30	TRBJ2-7	NA	TRBD2	TGTGCCTGGAGTGGGGGGACTAGATCTAACGAGCAGTACTTC	CAWSGGTRSNEQYF
TRBV21-1	TRBJ2-7	NA	NA	TGTGCCAGCAGCAAAAGGTCCCGGACTTACGCCTACGAGCAGTACTTC	CASSKRSRTYAYEQYF
TRBV5-1	TRBJ2-4	NA	NA	TGCGCCAGCAGCTTGTCGGGTAACAAAAACATTCAGTACTTC	CASSLSGNKNIQYF
TRBV6-4	TRBJ2-6	NA	TRBD1	TGTGCCAGCCGGGACAGTTCCCTTAGCTCTGGGGCCAACGTCCTGACTTTC	CASRDSSLSSGANVLTF
TRBV7-8	TRBJ2-6	NA	NA	TGTGCCAGCAGCTTAGTGGCCGGAGCCTCTGGGGCCAACGTCCTGACTTTC	CASSLVAGASGANVLTF
TRBV11-1	TRBJ1-1	NA	NA	TGTGCCAGCAGCTACAGGGTCGGTACTGAAGCTTTCTTT	CASSYRVGTEAFF
TRBV5-4	TRBJ2-7	NA	TRBD1	TGTGCCAGCAGCCTAGAGGGGGCCCTATCTTACGAGCAGTACTTC	CASSLEGALSYEQYF
TRBV14	TRBJ2-7	NA	TRBD2	TGTGCCAGCAGCCCACTGCGGACTAGCGGGAGTCGTCGAATAGAATACGAGCAGTACTTC	CASSPLRTSGSRRIEYEQYF
TRBV25-1	TRBJ2-5	NA	NA	TGTGCCAGCAGTGGTCATTACAGGGATTGGGGAGAGACCCAGTACTTC	CASSGHYRDWGETQYF
TRBV6-4	TRBJ2-2	few	NA	TGTGCCAGCAGTATACAGGGCACGAACACCGGGGAGCTGTTTTTT	CASSIQGTNTGELFF
TRBV11-2	TRBJ1-5	NA	TRBD1	TGTGCCAGCAGCGTCGACAGGGCCCAGCCCCAGCATTTT	CASSVDRAQPQHF
TRBV11-2	TRBJ1-4	NA	NA	TGTGCCAGCAGCTTTTGGAGTCTTGATGAAAAACTGTTTTTT	CASSFWSLDEKLFF
TRBV6-5	TRBJ2-7	NA	TRBD2	TGTGCCACCGGGACTAGCGGGCGTTACGAGCAGTACTTC	CATGTSGRYEQYF
TRBV7-3	TRBJ1-1	few	NA	TGTGCCAGCAGCTTGACAGTGAACACTGAAGCTTTCTTT	CASSLTVNTEAFF
TRBV4-3	TRBJ1-2	NA	NA	TGCGCCAGCAGCCAACTGGGGGGGCCTTATGGCTACACCTTC	CASSQLGGPYGYTF